Listed here is a single T cell receptor beta chain. This clone was detected only a few times. Its cognate antigen has yet to be identified. No base quality information exists; no much larger clone differs at one position. These data are taken from a study of CD8+ T cells in alopecia areata (dated by TCRdb to the late 2010s). General notes on the study: Treated patients were enrolled in an open-label pilot trial of oral tofacitinib, 5 to 10 mg twice daily, for moderate-to-severe alopecia areata. Scalp tissue and sorted CD4+ and CD8+ peripheral blood T cells from patchy and totalis/universalis alopecia areata patients and from healthy controls were covered by human TCRbeta sequencing. Patients on tofacitinib were biopsied at baseline and after 4 and 24 weeks of treatment, and several of the patients also had a later scalp biopsy. TCRbeta CDR3 regions were amplified by immunoSEQ multiplex PCR using 35 Vbeta forward and 13 Jbeta reverse primers. The study used high-throughput TCRbeta sequencing to examine T cell clonal expansion in alopecia areata, in both the C3H/HeJ mouse model and human patients. RNA was obtained with the PAXgene miRNA kit for fixed scalp, the miRNeasy kit for PBMCs, and the RNeasy kit for mouse skin. Clonality in the scalp was compared among normal scalp (n=4), patchy alopecia areata scalp (n=8), and alopecia totalis/universalis scalp (n=8). Tofacitinib was given for 6 to 18 months, followed by 6 months of follow-up off drug to assess delayed response and recurrence. Broad study findings and their caveats: Scalp TCR repertoire analysis is complicated because resident alphabeta T cells in normal human skin are also sequenced, whereas mouse skin is dominated by gammadelta T cells. TCR sequences shared between patients were less clear than in mice, possibly partly because of HLA diversity in the patient population. Lesional scalp, especially in alopecia totalis/universalis, showed higher clonality and more expanded CD8+ clones than normal scalp, suggesting antigenic drive.

From alopecia areata patients, peripheral blood was collected along with lesional scalp punch biopsies. After PBMCs were isolated by density centrifugation and stained for CD3, CD4 and CD8, a FACSAria was used to sort CD4+ and CD8+ T cells. Receptor libraries were prepared by the immunoSEQ multiplex PCR assay. To provide template for TCR sequencing, every sample had RNA extracted and reverse transcribed into cDNA. First-strand cDNA was synthesized with SuperScript III using a 2:1 mix of oligo-dT and random hexamers. A synthetic immune receptor repertoire was used to assess amplification bias, and residual bias was removed computationally. For the original study's pipeline: Raw reads were preprocessed to remove errors, and CDR3 was defined by IMGT conventions from the conserved cysteine to phenylalanine. Clonality was computed by normalizing Shannon entropy by log2 of the number of productive unique TCRs and subtracting the result from 1. Whether each scalp clone was CD4 or CD8 was inferred by checking scalp TCRbeta sequences against the CD4 and CD8 repertoires from sorted blood. Imported from immuneACCESS, the table was reduced by TCRdb to in-frame sequences with V and J called. These copies leave out some clones; in studies compared against another copy, an unresolved V gene accounts for under half, and the cause of the remainder is not known. D and trimming come from the DNA, and the V and J calls and clone size come from that table. Counted in this sample were roughly 120,000 clones; about two fifths of them appeared once. Jointly, the top ten make up 3.1% of the sample.

This receptor was identified in a human donor with alopecia areata. The sequenced sample was CD4+ T cells sorted from blood.

The CDR3 protein: CASRSGAETDTQYF. The nucleotides are TGTGCCAGCAGGAGTGGGGCGGAGACAGATACGCAGTATTTT. The V and J segments used are TRBV28 and TRBJ2-3; a tentative D match to TRBD1 spans 5 bases. Reading from cysteine to phenylalanine, the CDR3 counts 14 amino acids. Only the CDR3 portion is preserved as DNA: 42 bases, with reading frame beginning at the first base. The V end loses 6 bases and the J end loses 3 bases, and a stretch of 13 bases separates them. From a lookup of the germline V gene, CDR1 and CDR2 are MDHEN and SYDVKM.